The 19 T cell receptor beta chains reported below all come from one sample, sequenced in a study of cytomegalovirus exposure and HLA in healthy donors. Clones were read by immunoSEQ multiplex PCR, and TCRdb kept only the in-frame ones, dropping some. The table lists 200,000 to 250,000 clones, around nine tenths of them singletons, with roughly 1% in the top ten. The sample comprised PBMCs. The receptors stem from a young woman in good health and CMV-seronegative.

This chain connects TRBV4-1 to TRBJ2-3, with no clear D. V was pared by 1 base and J by 0 bases, with 11 bases between. The CDR3 loop spans 16 amino acids. CDR1 and CDR2 (germline): MGHRA, YSYEKL. The CDR3 here is CASSQGPGLSTDTQYF. For the CDR3, the DNA is TGCGCCAGCAGCCAAGGCCCAGGCCTTAGCACAGATACGCAGTATTTT.

A single count supports this clone. The genes are TRBV7-2 and TRBJ2-3; 8 nucleotides match TRBD2. V was pared by 2 bases and J by 1 base, with 8 bases of the junction left unmatched. The CDR3 runs to 17 residues. Germline CDR1 and CDR2: SGHTA and FQGNSA. CDR3 in amino acids: CASSLLPAGGGTDTQYF. As DNA, the CDR3 is TGTGCCAGCAGCTTATTACCGGCGGGGGGTGGCACAGATACGCAGTATTTT.

The rearrangement links TRBV6-1 to TRBJ1-1, with D possibly matching TRBD1 (5 bases). The germline V gene has CDR1 MNHNS and CDR2 SASEGT. This CDR3 is 17 amino acids long. The V end was cut by 3 bases, the J end by 0 bases, with 17 bases between. The CDR3 loop reads CASSDGRRVRVNTEAFF. CDR3 coding DNA: TGTGCCAGCAGTGATGGTCGCAGGGTCAGGGTGAACACTGAAGCTTTCTTT.

The rearrangement joins TRBV27 to TRBJ2-3, with D possibly TRBD2 on 5 matching bases. The CDR3 covers 13 residues. CDR1 is MNHEY and CDR2 is SMNVEV in the germline V gene (reference sequence). Trimming removed 4 bases from V and 2 bases from J, with 7 bases in between. CDR3 in amino acids: CASSYGNTDTQYF. CDR3 nucleotides: TGTGCCAGCAGTTACGGGAACACAGATACGCAGTATTTT.

This clone was picked up one time. This sequence joins TRBV6-6 and TRBJ1-5, with 7 bases fitting TRBD1. In germline, CDR1 is MNHNY, CDR2 SVGAGI (reference sequence). The V gene end was trimmed by 6 bases and the J gene end by 1 base; junction bases not matched to a gene: 3. This CDR3 contains 14 residues. CDR3 sequence reads: CASRETGSNQPQHF. Written as DNA, the CDR3 is TGTGCCAGCAGGGAGACAGGGAGCAATCAGCCCCAGCATTTT.

The chain employs TRBV19 and TRBJ2-1, with 10 bases aligning to TRBD1. The CDR3 spans 15 residues. V lost 4 bases to trimming and J lost 7 bases; unmatched junction nucleotides: 7. Per germline, CDR1 LNHDA and CDR2 SQIVND (reference sequence). For the CDR3, the DNA is TGTGCCAGTAGTACCATGGACAGGGGGGGAAATGAGCAGTTCTTC. This gives the protein CASSTMDRGGNEQFF.

The table lists this clone with a count of one. J is TRBJ1-6 and V is TRBV19; 7 nucleotides align to TRBD1. Trimming cost V 2 bases and J 8 bases; bases outside gene matches: 15. CDR3 size: 18 residues. Germline CDR1 is LNHDA and CDR2 is SQIVND (reference sequence). For the CDR3, the DNA is TGTGCCAGTAGTATACGGGCCCTCGGACAGGTCGGTTATTCACCCCTCCACTTT. This codes for CASSIRALGQVGYSPLHF. The variable domain in full, with the rest retrieved from reference TRBV19 and TRBJ1-6, is DGGITQSPKYLFRKEGQNVTLSCEQNLNHDAMYWYRQDPGQGLRLIYYSQIVNDFQKGDIAEGYSVSREKKESFPLTVTSAQKNPTAFYLCASSIRALGQVGYSPLHFGNGTRLTVT.

The V call is TRBV30, the J call TRBJ2-6, with D possibly TRBD2 on 5 matching bases. The CDR3 runs 19 residues. Germline V CDR1 and CDR2: GTSNPN, SVGIG (reference sequence). The V gene lost 3 bases and the J gene lost 2 bases, with 23 bases spanning the gap. The CDR3 DNA reads TGTGCCTGGAGCTCAACCCTCGGTGGGCGCGGGCCTGGGGCCAACGTCCTGACTTTC. This codes for CAWSSTLGGRGPGANVLTF.

V gene TRBV15 combines with J gene TRBJ2-2, with TRBD1 matching over 12 bases. The CDR3 runs to 15 residues. Trimming at V came to 3 bases and at J to 6 bases, leaving 2 bases not matched to a gene. Germline V gene lookup returns CDR1 LNHNV and CDR2 YYDKDF (reference sequence). The CDR3 is CATSRGQGASGELFF. The CDR3 DNA follows: TGTGCCACCAGCAGGGGACAGGGGGCATCCGGGGAGCTGTTTTTT.

About this clone: Other nucleotide sequences from this sample produce the same CDR3. J is TRBJ1-1 and V is TRBV20-1; no reliable D call. The CDR3 sequence is 11 residues long. Germline V CDR1 and CDR2: DFQATT, SNEGSKA (reference sequence). V lost 2 bases to trimming and J lost 3 bases, with 4 bases between them. The chain's CDR3 is CSARRDTEAFF. CDR3 sequence (DNA): TGCAGTGCTAGAAGAGACACTGAAGCTTTCTTT.

This clone is a singleton in its sample. V gene TRBV2 combines with J gene TRBJ2-5, with 11 positions matching TRBD2. This CDR3 comprises 16 residues. Trimming at V came to 6 bases and at J to 0 bases, leaving 6 bases not matched to a gene. Germline CDR1 SNHLY, CDR2 FYNNEI. DNA of the CDR3: TGTGCCAGCAGGAGAGGGACTAGCGGATACCAAGAGACCCAGTACTTC. Its translation is CASRRGTSGYQETQYF. The full variable domain, with the rest looked up from reference TRBV2 and TRBJ2-5, is EPEVTQTPSHQVTQMGQEVILRCVPISNHLYFYWYRQILGQKVEFLVSFYNNEISEKSEIFDDQFSVERPDGSNFTLKIRSTKLEDSAMYFCASRRGTSGYQETQYFGPGTRLLVL.

The V gene is TRBV27, the J gene TRBJ1-4; a possible D gene is TRBD1 (6 bases). Germline values: CDR1 MNHEY, CDR2 SMNVEV (reference sequence). V was pared by 4 bases and J by 10 bases, with 13 bases between. This CDR3 contains 13 residues. The CDR3 sequence: CASSSQGSGKLFF. As DNA, the CDR3 is TGTGCCAGCAGTTCGCAGGGGTCTGGAAAACTGTTTTTT.

The chain carries TRBV21-1 and TRBJ1-4; the tabulated D call, TRBD1, remains unverified against the DNA. TRBV21-1 is a recognized pseudogene. The CDR3 runs 16 residues. The CDR3 loop is CASSSQPGQGHEKLFF. CDR3 in DNA: TGTGCCAGCAGCAGTCAGCCGGGACAGGGTCATGAAAAACTGTTTTTT.

This chain connects TRBV7-6 to TRBJ2-7; 8 positions match TRBD2. Unmatched junction bases numbered 1, after V lost 0 bases and J lost 0 bases. Germline V gene data show CDR1 as SGHVS and CDR2 as FNYEAQ. The CDR3 has 15 amino acids. This chain's CDR3 is CASSLARGVSYEQYF. CDR3 coding DNA: TGTGCCAGCAGCTTAGCGCGGGGGGTCTCCTACGAGCAGTACTTC.

This sequence joins TRBV7-9 and TRBJ1-1, with D possibly matching TRBD1 (5 bases). CDR1 and CDR2 (germline): SEHNR, FQNEAQ (reference sequence). The CDR3 is 16 residues long. The V end was cut by 4 bases, the J end by 0 bases, with 15 bases between. The CDR3 nucleotides are TGTGCCAGCAGCTCACCGTCGACAGCCCTGAACACTGAAGCTTTCTTT. Translation gives CASSSPSTALNTEAFF. The variable domain in full, completed from reference TRBV7-9 and TRBJ1-1, reads DTGVSQNPRHKITKRGQNVTFRCDPISEHNRLYWYRQTLGQGPEFLTYFQNEAQLEKSRLLSDRFSAERPKGSFSTLEIQRTEQGDSAMYLCASSSPSTALNTEAFFGQGTRLTVV.

This clone was recorded only once. V gene TRBV30 combines with J gene TRBJ1-4; 8 nucleotides match TRBD1. The germline V gene encodes CDR1 GTSNPN and CDR2 SVGIG (reference sequence). The CDR3 is made up of 17 amino acids. V shed 0 bases, J shed 8 bases, and the junction held 14 bases outside the gene matches. The CDR3 DNA reads as TGTGCCTGGAGTGTACGACGGACAGGGCTCCGGATCGAAAAACTGTTTTTT. This codes for CAWSVRRTGLRIEKLFF.

The CDR3 nucleotides are TGTGCCAGCAGTCTTTCGTCCTTGAGCGGTTCCTACGAGCAGTACTTC. Translation gives CASSLSSLSGSYEQYF. V and J are TRBV27 and TRBJ2-7; tentatively, D is TRBD2 (5 bases). The CDR3 is 16 residues long. V lost 5 bases and J lost 1, with 18 bases in between. CDR1 and CDR2 from the germline V gene are MNHEY and SMNVEV (reference sequence).

The chain links TRBV11-3 to TRBJ2-4; 9 bases fit TRBD1. This CDR3 has 14 amino acids. The ends lost 5 bases at V and 6 bases at J; junction bases unmatched: 5. Germline assignment: CDR1 SGHNT and CDR2 YENEEA. The CDR3 is CASSPTGGANIQYF. DNA for the CDR3: TGTGCCAGCAGCCCAACAGGGGGCGCAAACATTCAGTACTTC.

This chain uses TRBV5-6 with TRBJ2-5; D ambiguous. V lost 2 bases and J 3 bases, leaving 5 bases between the germline ends. Germline CDR1 and CDR2: SGHDT and YYEEEE. The CDR3 has 12 amino acids. The CDR3 nucleotides read TGTGCCAGCAGCTTTCTCGAAGAGACCCAGTACTTC. Amino acids: CASSFLEETQYF.